The 5 T cell receptor beta chains presented below share a single source sample, sequenced in a study of low-dose radiotherapy and immunotherapy resistance in tumors. Gene-specific TRAV and TRBV primers were used for first-strand cDNA, covering alpha and beta chains. TCR amplification ran 20 PCR cycles using constant-region and V-primer adapter primers. MiXCR, run by TCRdb on the reads, gives a single entry per CDR3 protein. The repertoire has about 82,000 distinct CDR3 sequences, about 19% of them found once; the top ten carry less than 6%. The time point denotes: before trial treatment. Source: PBMCs, taken before treatment. Source of these receptors: a male donor with prostate cancer.

This clonotype was seen repeatedly, ten times or more. The genes are TRBV20-1 and TRBJ1-6; 7 nucleotides align to TRBD1. The germline V gene encodes CDR1 DFQATT and CDR2 SNEGSKA (reference sequence). The CDR3 runs to 14 residues. V lost 4 bases to trimming and J lost 6 bases; unmatched junction nucleotides: 6. The CDR3 region has the DNA TGCAGTGCTAACCCGACAGGGACTAATTCACCCCTCCACTTT. Translation: CSANPTGTNSPLHF.

The J gene is TRBJ2-7, the V gene TRBV18; D uncertain. Germline assignment: CDR1 KGHSH and CDR2 LQKENI. Trimming took 3 bases from V and 5 from J, leaving 8 bases between them. The CDR3 length is 12 residues. CDR3 DNA: TGTGCCAGCTCACCTAGTACGGACGAGCAGTACTTC. Amino acids: CASSPSTDEQYF. Complete variable domain (other parts from reference TRBV18 and TRBJ2-7): NAGVMQNPRHLVRRRGQEARLRCSPMKGHSHVYWYRQLPEEGLKFMVYLQKENIIDESGMPKERFSAEFPKEGPSILRIQQVVRGDSAAYFCASSPSTDEQYFGPGTRLTVT.

This clonotype was seen many times. The chain carries TRBV28 and TRBJ2-3; 7 positions match TRBD2. The V gene end was trimmed by 8 bases and the J gene end by 2 bases; junction bases not matched to a gene: 7. Germline values: CDR1 MDHEN, CDR2 SYDVKM. The CDR3 totals 14 residues. The CDR3 DNA reads as TGTGCCAGCGGTGCAAGCGGGAACACAGATACGCAGTATTTT. Translated, it gives CASGASGNTDTQYF.

Ten or more counts support this clonotype. The chain links TRBV5-1 to TRBJ1-6, with a possible D match to TRBD1 (6 bases). The V gene's germline CDR1 is SGHRS and CDR2 YFSETQ. V was shortened by 5 bases and J by 5 bases, with 8 bases between the two germline ends. CDR3 length equals 13 residues. The CDR3 bases are TGCGCCAGCAGTACAGGGCATAATTCACCCCTCCACTTT. Translating gives CASSTGHNSPLHF. The full variable domain, with the rest looked up from reference TRBV5-1 and TRBJ1-6, is KAGVTQTPRYLIKTRGQQVTLSCSPISGHRSVSWYQQTPGQGLQFLFEYFSETQRNKGNFPGRFSGRQFSNSRSEMNVSTLELGDSALYLCASSTGHNSPLHFGNGTRLTVT.

This clonotype was observed many times. The genes are TRBV29-1 and TRBJ2-5; 9 nucleotides agree with TRBD2. Germline-derived CDR1 and CDR2 are SQVTM and ANQGSEA. V lost 3 bases, J lost 0 bases, and 8 bases stayed unmatched. CDR3 length: 16 amino acids. The CDR3 is CSVDGSSGRYQETQYF. As DNA, the CDR3 is TGCAGCGTTGATGGGTCCAGCGGGAGGTACCAAGAGACCCAGTACTTC.